Following are 20 T cell receptor beta chains from one sample sequenced in a study of cytomegalovirus exposure and HLA in healthy donors. This PCR relied on a set of 60 Vbeta primers and 13 Jbeta primers. The method was immunoSEQ multiplex PCR; TCRdb's version includes in-frame clones alone and lacks a portion of them. This table has 180,000 or so clones, approximately 80% appearing once. What was sequenced was PBMCs. Every receptor here comes from a female donor in good health and CMV-seronegative.

The chain is built from TRBV23-1 and TRBJ2-4; D ambiguous. TRBV23-1 is an open reading frame whose function is uncertain. The CDR3 length is 15 residues. The germline V and J ends were trimmed by 3 bases and 1 base, with 10 bases remaining between them. The CDR3 nucleotides are TGCGCCAGCAGTCATAACTCCGGGGCCAAAAACATTCAGTACTTC. This encodes CASSHNSGAKNIQYF.

The gene calls are TRBV7-9 and TRBJ2-7, with no clear D. V was shortened by 6 bases and J by 3 bases, with 6 bases between the two germline ends. The CDR3 totals 11 residues. Germline assignment: CDR1 SEHNR and CDR2 FQNEAQ (reference sequence). The chain's CDR3 is CASSFNYEQYF. DNA for the CDR3: TGTGCCAGCAGTTTTAACTACGAGCAGTACTTC.

The chain recombines TRBV4-2 with TRBJ1-3; D not resolved. The germline V gene has CDR1 LGHNA and CDR2 YNFKEQ. The CDR3 extends over 16 amino acids. V was clipped by 0 bases and J by 0 bases, with 9 bases between them. CDR3 loop: CASSQDWSDSGNTIYF. The CDR3 bases are TGTGCCAGCAGCCAAGATTGGTCAGACTCTGGAAACACCATATATTTT.

This clone is a singleton in its sample. The chain employs TRBV9 and TRBJ2-3; 10 bases match TRBD2. Germline trimming cut 4 bases from V and 3 bases from J; bases unmatched to any gene: 11. CDR1 and CDR2 from the germline V gene are SGDLS and YYNGEE. This CDR3 has 17 residues. The CDR3 loop is CASSPRVAGGITDTQYF. As DNA, the CDR3 is TGTGCCAGCAGCCCCCGGGTAGCGGGGGGTATAACAGATACGCAGTATTTT.

The CDR3 DNA reads as TGCGCCAGCAGCCGGGGACAGCTAGCCAAAAACATTCAGTACTTC. Encoded protein: CASSRGQLAKNIQYF. The genes are TRBV5-1 and TRBJ2-4; 7 nucleotides match TRBD1. Germline V lookup: CDR1 SGHRS, CDR2 YFSETQ. The CDR3 length is 15 residues. Unmatched junction bases numbered 4, after V lost 4 bases and J lost 0 bases. Variable domain in full (rest from reference TRBV5-1 and TRBJ2-4): KAGVTQTPRYLIKTRGQQVTLSCSPISGHRSVSWYQQTPGQGLQFLFEYFSETQRNKGNFPGRFSGRQFSNSRSEMNVSTLELGDSALYLCASSRGQLAKNIQYFGAGTRLSVL.

With regard to this clone: At one end, the junction sequence differs from germline, possibly due to a read error. CDR3 in amino acids: CASSHQAGGQGNPGELFF. In DNA form, the CDR3 reads TGTGCCAGCAGCCATCAAGCCGGGGGACAGGGGAACCCCGGGGAGCTGTTTTTT. The gene calls are TRBV28 and TRBJ2-2, with 10 bases aligning to TRBD1. CDR1 and CDR2 from the germline V gene are MDHEN and SYDVKM. The CDR3 spans 18 residues. Full variable domain (remainder filled in from reference TRBV28 and TRBJ2-2): DVKVTQSSRYLVKRTGEKVFLECVQDMDHENMFWYRQDPGLGLRLIYFSYDVKMKEKGDIPEGYSVSREKKERFSLILESASTNQTSMYLCASSHQAGGQGNPGELFFGEGSRLTVL.

The count of this clone is one. CDR3 amino acids: CASSLGQGWNTEAFF. For the CDR3, the DNA is TGCGCCAGCAGCCTTGGACAGGGATGGAACACTGAAGCTTTCTTT. The chain has TRBV5-1 and TRBJ1-1; TRBD1 matches 8 bases. From germline, CDR1 is SGHRS and CDR2 YFSETQ. The V and J ends lost 4 bases and 1 base, in that order; junction bases with no gene match: 6. This CDR3 is built from 15 residues.

The genes are TRBV25-1 and TRBJ1-6, with TRBD1 as a possible D gene (6 bases). V lost 1 base, J lost 8 bases, and 15 bases lay in between. The CDR3 consists of 16 residues. CDR1 is MGHDK and CDR2 is SYGVNS in the germline V gene. CDR3 DNA sequence: TGTGCCAGCAGTGAATCACCCGGACAGAAGCATTCACCCCTCCACTTT. The encoded protein is CASSESPGQKHSPLHF.

The chain uses TRBV18 and TRBJ1-5; D is perhaps TRBD1 (5 bases). Germline CDR1 KGHSH, CDR2 LQKENI. This CDR3 region has 15 residues. V shed 4 bases and J shed 3 bases, with 13 bases lying between them. CDR3 coding DNA: TGTGCCAGCTCACAGGATCGACAGTCCAATCAGCCCCAGCATTTT. As protein: CASSQDRQSNQPQHF.

The gene calls are TRBV6-5 and TRBJ2-7; a weak D match, TRBD1 (7 bases). The CDR3 extends over 14 amino acids. From germline, CDR1 is MNHEY and CDR2 SVGAGI. Trimming stripped 5 bases from V and 1 base from J, with 12 bases between. The CDR3 loop is CASSGGTDSYEQYF. CDR3 DNA sequence: TGTGCCAGCAGTGGAGGGACAGATTCCTACGAGCAGTACTTC.

The chain employs TRBV25-1 and TRBJ1-1; unclear D gene. The CDR3 contains 13 residues. CDR1 and CDR2 from the germline V gene are MGHDK and SYGVNS. The V end was cut by 1 base, the J end by 11 bases, with 14 bases between. The CDR3 coding sequence is TGTGCCAGCAGTGAATTGCTCCCGGTTCCCGCTTTCTTT. Translating it yields CASSELLPVPAFF.

The V call is TRBV19, the J call TRBJ2-5, with TRBD1 identical over 8 bases. The CDR3 contains 16 residues. Germline V gene lookup returns CDR1 LNHDA and CDR2 SQIVND (reference sequence). Germline trimming cut 2 bases from V and 0 bases from J; bases unmatched to any gene: 5. CDR3 protein: CASSIRTGTYQETQYF. The DNA of the CDR3 is TGTGCCAGTAGTATACGGACAGGGACGTACCAAGAGACCCAGTACTTC.

This clone was counted once. This CDR3 reads CASSYTRPSSGNTIYF. CDR3 nucleotides: TGTGCCAGCAGTTACACCCGACCTAGCTCTGGAAACACCATATATTTT. The chain carries TRBV6-5 and TRBJ1-3; D is ambiguous. Trimming shortened V by 2 bases and J by 0 bases, and 11 bases separated the two germline ends. Germline CDR1 MNHEY, CDR2 SVGAGI. The CDR3 is 16 amino acids.

The chain couples TRBV11-2 to TRBJ2-7, with 8 bases matching TRBD2. V shed 8 bases and J 8 bases; nucleotides not matched to a gene: 11. There are 13 residues in the CDR3. Looked up from germline, CDR1 is SGHAT and CDR2 is FQNNGV. The CDR3 region is CASDGYGREQQYF. The CDR3 coding sequence is TGTGCCAGCGACGGGTACGGGAGGGAGCAGCAGTACTTC.

This chain uses TRBV30 with TRBJ2-1; 9 nucleotides match TRBD2. This CDR3 comprises 21 residues. With V trimmed by 3 bases and J by 2 bases, 23 bases remained unmatched. CDR1 and CDR2 from the germline V gene are GTSNPN and SVGIG (reference sequence). In DNA form, the CDR3 reads TGTGCCTGGAGGCATAGAATCCTAGCGGGAATAGAACCTAATACCTACAATGAGCAGTTCTTC. This translates into CAWRHRILAGIEPNTYNEQFF.

The chain is built from TRBV5-4 and TRBJ2-1, with 11 bases identical to TRBD2. The germline V gene encodes CDR1 SGHNT and CDR2 YYREEE (reference sequence). The CDR3 is 15 residues long. Losses at the gene ends were 5 bases for V and 3 bases for J; bases not matched to a gene: 4. The CDR3 DNA sequence: TGTGCCAGCAGATCTCTAGCGGGGGGCTACAATGAGCAGTTCTTC. Translated: CASRSLAGGYNEQFF.

J is TRBJ1-4 and V is TRBV28; D unclear. Germline loops: CDR1 MDHEN, CDR2 SYDVKM. With 5 bases removed from V and 5 bases from J, the gap between germline ends came to 6 bases. CDR3 length: 12 amino acids. CDR3 loop: CASSQQNEKLFF. Written as DNA, the CDR3 is TGTGCCAGCAGTCAACAGAATGAAAAACTGTTTTTT.

The chain joins TRBV11-3 to TRBJ2-3, with a tentative D call TRBD1 (6 bases). V lost 1 base to trimming and J lost 2 bases, with 13 bases between them. Germline CDR1 SGHNT, CDR2 YENEEA. The CDR3 length is 16 residues. CDR3 sequence reads: CASSLGSGASTDTQYF. CDR3 sequence (DNA): TGTGCCAGCAGCTTAGGGTCAGGGGCCTCCACAGATACGCAGTATTTT.

This clone came up once. The chain has TRBV19 and TRBJ2-3, with TRBD2 matching 7 bases. The CDR3 is 16 residues long. Germline V CDR1 and CDR2: LNHDA, SQIVND (reference sequence). The V segment lost 2 bases and the J segment 2 bases; nucleotides outside the gene matches: 7. The CDR3 coding sequence is TGTGCCAGTAGTATATTGACGGGGGGAATCACAGATACGCAGTATTTT. Protein: CASSILTGGITDTQYF.

This chain links TRBV14 with TRBJ2-1, with D maybe TRBD1 (5 bases). Germline CDR1 and CDR2: SGHDN and FVKESK. Trimming pared 1 base from V and 12 bases from J, leaving 13 bases between. This CDR3 comprises 13 residues. CDR3 sequence: CASSQVSGSVQFF. The CDR3 region has the DNA TGTGCCAGCAGCCAAGTGTCAGGGTCTGTGCAGTTCTTC.